This T cell receptor (beta chain) was found in a study of blood T cell repertoires in COVID-19. Study-level information: COVID-19 samples collected from the United States, Italy and Spain covered acute and convalescent phases. The cDNA or gDNA used as material had been derived from T cells, B-cell-depleted T cells, or PBMCs.

The CDR3 has 13 residues. Per germline, CDR1 SGHAT and CDR2 FQNNGV. The V gene lost 5 bases and the J gene lost 9 bases, with 14 bases spanning the gap. Study processing details: Estimation of nucleated cell counts was performed using reference gene primer amplification. Measured with immunoSEQ multiplex PCR; TCRdb has only the in-frame clones, and not every one. That table is the source of V, J and clone size, and D and trimming were worked out from the DNA. In the table there are about 54,000 clones, about 87% of which are singletons. The chain joins TRBV11-2 to TRBJ2-1, with D possibly TRBD2 on 6 matching bases. The source of this sequence is a human donor in a cohort sampled during active COVID-19. The sequencing input was peripheral blood. The CDR3 is CASSARVGGEQFF. The DNA of the CDR3 is TGTGCCAGCAGCGCCCGGGTGGGGGGTGAGCAGTTCTTC.